These 24 T cell receptor beta chains originate from one sample sequenced in a study of beta chain features in type 1 diabetes. Study outcomes and limitations: A moderate, significant TCRB CDR3 shortening appeared in type 1 diabetes across four CD4+ subsets.

Expressed TCRB transcripts were sequenced because the entire RNA isolate underwent reverse transcription. The method was immunoSEQ multiplex PCR; TCRdb's version includes in-frame clones alone and lacks a portion of them. The sample holds 200,000 to 300,000 clones, 20% seen once. These receptors' antigens are unknown. The sequencing input was naive CD4+ T cells from blood. The receptors originated from a woman aged 35 to 49 with type 1 diabetes.

This clone occurred a few times. This chain links TRBV4-1 with TRBJ1-5, with TRBD1 as a possible D gene (5 bases). Trimming removed 1 base at V and 2 bases at J, with 9 bases between. The CDR3 is made up of 15 amino acids. CDR1 and CDR2 (germline): MGHRA, YSYEKL. The DNA of the CDR3 is TGCGCCAGCAGCCAAGGGGGCCCAGGCAATCAGCCCCAGCATTTT. Protein: CASSQGGPGNQPQHF.

The CDR3 DNA is TGCAGCGTTGAACCGACACAGGGACCGTACAATGAGCAGTTCTTC. The encoded protein is CSVEPTQGPYNEQFF. The V call is TRBV29-1, the J call TRBJ2-1; possibly TRBD1 for D (6 bases). Trimming shortened V by 2 bases and J by 4 bases, and 15 bases separated the two germline ends. This CDR3 spans 15 amino acids. CDR1 SQVTM and CDR2 ANQGSEA come from the germline V gene.

This clone was picked up a small number of times. This sample includes further DNA sequences coding for the same CDR3. The gene calls are TRBV2 and TRBJ1-5, with D unclear. Per germline, CDR1 SNHLY and CDR2 FYNNEI. The CDR3 totals 14 residues. V lost 4 bases to trimming and J lost 0 bases, with 7 bases between them. CDR3 residues: CASSAVDSNQPQHF. CDR3 nucleotide sequence: TGTGCCAGCAGTGCGGTTGATAGCAATCAGCCCCAGCATTTT.

In its sample, this clone was seen a few times. The V gene is TRBV6-5, the J gene TRBJ2-7, with 10 bases fitting TRBD1. The CDR3 length is 13 residues. Germline V gene data show CDR1 as MNHEY and CDR2 as SVGAGI. V dropped 7 bases and J dropped 6; count of bases not matched to a gene: 6. CDR3 amino acids: CASTRTGGFEQYF. The CDR3 region has the DNA TGTGCCAGCACTAGGACAGGGGGTTTCGAGCAGTACTTC.

This clone has only one observation. The CDR3 coding sequence is TGTGCCAGCAGCGGCCGGGACAGGCCCATCGGCTATGGCTACACCTTC. Amino acids: CASSGRDRPIGYGYTF. The rearrangement uses TRBV9 and TRBJ1-2; 8 bases line up with TRBD1. Unmatched junction bases numbered 11, after V lost 3 bases and J lost 4 bases. CDR1 and CDR2 from the germline V gene are SGDLS and YYNGEE. This CDR3 contains 16 residues.

This clone showed up just a few times. The chain joins TRBV4-3 to TRBJ1-1, with 9 bases that match TRBD1. The V gene's germline CDR1 is LGHNA and CDR2 YSLEER. This CDR3 is built from 14 residues. Trimming at V came to 0 bases and at J to 11 bases, leaving 7 bases not matched to a gene. CDR3 sequence (DNA): TGCGCCAGCAGCCAAGATCTAGGGACAGGGAGGGCTTTCTTT. This encodes CASSQDLGTGRAFF.

The J gene is TRBJ2-3, the V gene TRBV28; a possible D gene is TRBD2 (6 bases). Trimming took 5 bases from V and 0 from J, leaving 15 bases between them. Per germline, CDR1 MDHEN and CDR2 SYDVKM. The CDR3 has 16 amino acids. The CDR3 region has the DNA TGTGCCAGCAGTCCCCACGGGGGAGGCAGCACAGATACGCAGTATTTT. It encodes CASSPHGGGSTDTQYF.

This clone has a handful of counts. The chain recombines TRBV7-2 with TRBJ2-7, with unresolved D. The CDR3 totals 14 residues. Trimming removed 3 bases at V and 3 bases at J, with 12 bases between. The germline V gene encodes CDR1 SGHTA and CDR2 FQGNSA. The CDR3 sequence: CASSLGPTDYEQYF. In DNA form, the CDR3 reads TGTGCCAGCAGCTTGGGCCCAACGGACTACGAGCAGTACTTC. The variable domain in full, with the rest retrieved from reference TRBV7-2 and TRBJ2-7, is GAGVSQSPSNKVTEKGKDVELRCDPISGHTALYWYRQSLGQGLEFLIYFQGNSAPDKSGLPSDRFSAERTGGSVSTLTIQRTQQEDSAVYLCASSLGPTDYEQYFGPGTRLTVT.

In this sample, this clone turned up a few times. The chain joins TRBV9 to TRBJ2-5; D uncertain. The end of the DNA aligns better with TRBJ2-7, so the J call may be wrong. This CDR3 region has 13 residues. CDR1 is SGDLS and CDR2 is YYNGEE in the germline V gene. CDR3 sequence: CASSVGMEREQYF. CDR3 coding DNA: TGTGCCAGCAGCGTAGGCATGGAGCGCGAGCAGTACTTC.

J is TRBJ1-5 and V is TRBV7-2, with D uncertain. This CDR3 has 15 amino acids. Trimming removed 2 bases from V and 5 bases from J, with 13 bases in between. Germline values: CDR1 SGHTA, CDR2 FQGNSA. CDR3 bases: TGTGCCAGCAGCTTACTCGACGGGGAGCATCAGCCCCAGCATTTT. This gives the protein CASSLLDGEHQPQHF.

This clone turned up a few times. The chain joins TRBV7-3 to TRBJ2-3, with a possible D match to TRBD2 (5 bases). V lost 3 bases and J 5 bases, leaving 9 bases between the germline ends. Germline V gene sequence: CDR1 SGHTA, CDR2 FQGTGA. The CDR3 is 13 amino acids. The CDR3 DNA is TGTGCCAGCAGCTTCACCCGGGAAGATACGCAGTATTTT. This translates into CASSFTREDTQYF. The full variable domain, its missing parts supplied by reference TRBV7-3 and TRBJ2-3, is GAGVSQTPSNKVTEKGKYVELRCDPISGHTALYWYRQSLGQGPEFLIYFQGTGAADDSGLPNDRFFAVRPEGSVSTLKIQRTERGDSAVYLCASSFTREDTQYFGPGTRLTVL.

The chain combines TRBV27 with TRBJ1-5, with a weak D call TRBD1 (6 bases). Germline CDR1 MNHEY, CDR2 SMNVEV (reference sequence). The CDR3 loop spans 14 amino acids. The V end lost 6 bases, the J end lost 5 bases, and 14 bases lay between the germline ends. The CDR3 bases are TGTGCCAGCAGGCCGGGACATCGTGATCAGCCCCAGCATTTT. It codes for CASRPGHRDQPQHF.

This clone has only a few counts. The chain links TRBV5-1 to TRBJ1-2; no reliable D call. V lost 2 bases and J 4 bases, leaving 9 bases between the germline ends. The length of the CDR3 is 13 residues. CDR1 and CDR2 (germline): SGHRS, YFSETQ. The CDR3 loop reads CASSFDSTYGYTF. The CDR3, as DNA: TGCGCCAGCAGCTTCGATAGTACCTATGGCTACACCTTC.

There are a few counts of this clone. The chain links TRBV25-1 to TRBJ1-1; the D gene is possibly TRBD1 (5 bases). Germline CDR1 and CDR2: MGHDK and SYGVNS. Trimming pared 4 bases from V and 0 bases from J, leaving 15 bases between. CDR3 length: 16 amino acids. The CDR3 DNA is TGTGCCAGCAGTGTAGGGGCGGTCCCCCTGAACACTGAAGCTTTCTTT. Residues: CASSVGAVPLNTEAFF.

The genes are TRBV10-3 and TRBJ1-5; D is ambiguous. The V end was cut by 4 bases, the J end by 7 bases, with 11 bases between. There are 13 residues in the CDR3. The germline CDR1 and CDR2 sequences are ENHRY and SYGVKD. CDR3 amino acids: CAISGEGRQPQHF. The CDR3 DNA is TGTGCCATCAGTGGGGAGGGCCGGCAGCCCCAGCATTTT.

The chain links TRBV29-1 to TRBJ1-1, with 7 bases lining up with TRBD1. Trimming took 1 base from V and 9 from J; bases not matched to a gene: 5. The CDR3 totals 12 residues. Germline V lookup: CDR1 SQVTM, CDR2 ANQGSEA. This CDR3 reads CSVEGETGKAFF. The CDR3 DNA follows: TGCAGCGTTGAAGGGGAGACAGGGAAAGCTTTCTTT.

This sequence joins TRBV29-1 and TRBJ2-1, with a weak D call TRBD2 (5 bases). The CDR3 consists of 14 residues. Germline V lookup: CDR1 SQVTM, CDR2 ANQGSEA. Trimming cost V 6 bases and J 5 bases, with 17 bases left between them. This CDR3 is CSVGRRAQDNEQFF. The DNA of the CDR3 is TGCAGCGTGGGTCGGCGGGCACAAGACAATGAGCAGTTCTTC.

The chain has TRBV6-5 and TRBJ1-2; no reliable D call. Per germline, CDR1 MNHEY and CDR2 SVGAGI. V was cut by 5 bases and J by 8 bases, with 9 bases left in between. The length of the CDR3 is 11 residues. In DNA, the CDR3 is TGTGCCAGCAGTGGGCGTCGAGGCTACACCTTC. It encodes CASSGRRGYTF.

This clone was observed a few times. The CDR3 DNA reads TGTGCCAGTACATGCGGAGGCGGCACTGAAGCTTTCTTT. It is translated as CASTCGGGTEAFF. The chain employs TRBV21-1 and TRBJ1-1. TRBV21-1 represents a pseudogene. The CDR3 contains 13 residues.

J is TRBJ1-1 and V is TRBV28, with 7 bases that match TRBD1. Germline V gene data show CDR1 as MDHEN and CDR2 as SYDVKM. J was trimmed by 8 bases and V by 7 bases; bases with no gene match: 4. The CDR3 is 11 residues long. CDR3 sequence: CASTQDREAFF. For the CDR3, the DNA is TGTGCCAGCACCCAGGACAGGGAAGCTTTCTTT.

This clone was observed a few times. The chain carries TRBV27 and TRBJ1-2; 9 positions match TRBD1. The junction had 5 bases not matched to a gene; V was cut back by 3 bases and J by 3 bases. CDR3 length: 15 amino acids. CDR1 is MNHEY, CDR2 SMNVEV, per germline (reference sequence). For the CDR3, the DNA is TGTGCCAGCAGTTTGGCACAGGGGGCTCACTATGGCTACACCTTC. This gives the protein CASSLAQGAHYGYTF.

This clone showed up just a few times. The chain has TRBV10-3 and TRBJ2-4, with a tentative D call TRBD2 (6 bases). With 6 bases removed from V and 7 bases from J, the gap between germline ends came to 16 bases. The CDR3 length is 14 residues. The germline CDR1 and CDR2 sequences are ENHRY and SYGVKD. CDR3 sequence reads: CAISPGTEGNIQYF. The CDR3 DNA is TGTGCCATCAGCCCAGGGACGGAGGGGAACATTCAGTACTTC.

The J gene is TRBJ2-1, the V gene TRBV11-2, with 9 bases that match TRBD2. The CDR3 extends over 15 amino acids. The germline V gene has CDR1 SGHAT and CDR2 FQNNGV. V lost 5 bases, J lost 7 bases, and 9 bases stayed unmatched. The CDR3 bases are TGTGCCAGCAGCCGTACGATCAGCGGGGGGAATGAGCAGTTCTTC. Its translation is CASSRTISGGNEQFF.

This rearrangement joins TRBV7-9 to TRBJ2-1; the match to TRBD1 covers 8 bases. CDR3 length: 19 amino acids. The V gene's germline CDR1 is SEHNR and CDR2 FQNEAQ (reference sequence). V dropped 3 bases and J dropped 4; count of bases not matched to a gene: 17. The CDR3 loop reads CASSFGVDRGPPRYNEQFF. As DNA, the CDR3 is TGTGCCAGCAGCTTTGGGGTTGACAGGGGACCCCCCCGATACAATGAGCAGTTCTTC.